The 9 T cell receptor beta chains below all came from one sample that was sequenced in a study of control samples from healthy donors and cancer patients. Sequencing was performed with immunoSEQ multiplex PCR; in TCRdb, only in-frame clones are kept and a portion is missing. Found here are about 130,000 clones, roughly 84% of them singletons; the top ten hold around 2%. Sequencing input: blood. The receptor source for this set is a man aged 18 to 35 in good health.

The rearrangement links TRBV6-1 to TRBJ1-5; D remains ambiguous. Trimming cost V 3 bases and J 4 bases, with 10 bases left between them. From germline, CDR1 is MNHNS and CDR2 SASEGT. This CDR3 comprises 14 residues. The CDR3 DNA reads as TGTGCCAGCAGTGAGGTACGTCATAATCAGCCCCAGCATTTT. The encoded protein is CASSEVRHNQPQHF.

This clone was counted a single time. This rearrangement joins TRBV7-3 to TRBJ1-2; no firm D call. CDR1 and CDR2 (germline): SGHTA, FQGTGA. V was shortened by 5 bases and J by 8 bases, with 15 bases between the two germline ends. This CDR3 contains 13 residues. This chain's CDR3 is CASSLDGVGGYTF. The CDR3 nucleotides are TGTGCCAGCAGCCTTGACGGGGTAGGCGGCTACACCTTC.

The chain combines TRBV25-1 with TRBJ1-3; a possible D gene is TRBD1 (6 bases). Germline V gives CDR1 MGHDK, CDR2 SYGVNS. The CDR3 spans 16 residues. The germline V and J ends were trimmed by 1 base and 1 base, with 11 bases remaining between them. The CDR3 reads CASSEFRGPSGNTIYF. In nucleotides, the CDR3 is TGTGCCAGCAGTGAATTCAGGGGTCCGTCTGGAAACACCATATATTTT. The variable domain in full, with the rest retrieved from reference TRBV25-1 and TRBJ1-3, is EADIYQTPRYLVIGTGKKITLECSQTMGHDKMYWYQQDPGMELHLIHYSYGVNSTEKGDLSSESTVSRIRTEHFPLTLESARPSHTSQYLCASSEFRGPSGNTIYFGEGSWLTVV.

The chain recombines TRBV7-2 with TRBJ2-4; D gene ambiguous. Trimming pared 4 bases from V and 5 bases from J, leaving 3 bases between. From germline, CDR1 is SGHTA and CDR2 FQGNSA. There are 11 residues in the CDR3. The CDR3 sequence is CASSYQNIQYF. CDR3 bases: TGTGCCAGCAGCTACCAAAACATTCAGTACTTC.

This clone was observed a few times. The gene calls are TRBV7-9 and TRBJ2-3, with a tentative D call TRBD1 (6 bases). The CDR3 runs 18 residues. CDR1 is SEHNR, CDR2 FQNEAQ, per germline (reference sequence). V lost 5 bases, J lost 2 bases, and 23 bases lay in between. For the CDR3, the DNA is TGTGCCAGCAGCCCTACCCGCTTGGACAGAGCGAACACAGATACGCAGTATTTT. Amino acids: CASSPTRLDRANTDTQYF.

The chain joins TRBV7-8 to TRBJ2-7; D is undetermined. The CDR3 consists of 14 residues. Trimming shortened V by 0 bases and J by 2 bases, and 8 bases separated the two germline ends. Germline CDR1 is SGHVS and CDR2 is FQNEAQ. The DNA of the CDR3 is TGTGCCAGCAGCTTAGCGATTACAACCTACGAGCAGTACTTC. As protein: CASSLAITTYEQYF.

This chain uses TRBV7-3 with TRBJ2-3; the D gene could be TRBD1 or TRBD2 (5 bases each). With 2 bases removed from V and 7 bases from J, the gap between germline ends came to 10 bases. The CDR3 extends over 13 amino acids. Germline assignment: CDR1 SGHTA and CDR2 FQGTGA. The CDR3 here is CASSLEGSHTQYF. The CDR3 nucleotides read TGTGCCAGCAGCTTAGAGGGGAGCCATACGCAGTATTTT.

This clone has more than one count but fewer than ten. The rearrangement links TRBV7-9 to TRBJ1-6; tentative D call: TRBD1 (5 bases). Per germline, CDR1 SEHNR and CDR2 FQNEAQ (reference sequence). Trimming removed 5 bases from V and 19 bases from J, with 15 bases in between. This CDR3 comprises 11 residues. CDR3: CASSPQGAVHF. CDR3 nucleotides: TGTGCCAGCAGCCCCCAGGGAGCCGTACACTTT. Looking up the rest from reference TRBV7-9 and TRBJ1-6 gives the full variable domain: DTGVSQNPRHKITKRGQNVTFRCDPISEHNRLYWYRQTLGQGPEFLTYFQNEAQLEKSRLLSDRFSAERPKGSFSTLEIQRTEQGDSAMYLCASSPQGAVHFGNGTRLTVT.

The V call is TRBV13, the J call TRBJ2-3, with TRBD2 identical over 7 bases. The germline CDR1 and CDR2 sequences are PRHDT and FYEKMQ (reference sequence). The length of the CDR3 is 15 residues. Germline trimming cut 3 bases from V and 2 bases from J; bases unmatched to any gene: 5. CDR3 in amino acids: CASSFGSGNTDTQYF. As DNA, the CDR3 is TGTGCCAGCAGCTTCGGCAGCGGGAACACAGATACGCAGTATTTT.